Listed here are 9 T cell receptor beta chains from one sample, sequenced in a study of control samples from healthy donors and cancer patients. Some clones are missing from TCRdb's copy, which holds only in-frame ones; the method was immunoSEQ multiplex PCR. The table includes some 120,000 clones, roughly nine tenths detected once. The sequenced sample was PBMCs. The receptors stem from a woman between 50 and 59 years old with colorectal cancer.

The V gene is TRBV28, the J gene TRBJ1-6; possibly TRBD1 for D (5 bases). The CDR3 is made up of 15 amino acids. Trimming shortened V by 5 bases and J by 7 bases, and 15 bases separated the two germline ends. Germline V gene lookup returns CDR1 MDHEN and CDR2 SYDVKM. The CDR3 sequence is CASSPGARANSPLHF. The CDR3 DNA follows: TGTGCCAGCAGTCCTGGGGCTCGGGCGAATTCACCCCTCCACTTT.

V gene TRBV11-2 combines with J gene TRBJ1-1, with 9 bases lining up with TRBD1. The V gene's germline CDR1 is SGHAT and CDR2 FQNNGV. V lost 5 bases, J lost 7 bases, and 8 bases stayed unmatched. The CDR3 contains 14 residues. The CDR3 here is CASSHYRGPDEAFF. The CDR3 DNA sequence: TGTGCCAGCAGCCATTACAGGGGGCCGGATGAAGCTTTCTTT.

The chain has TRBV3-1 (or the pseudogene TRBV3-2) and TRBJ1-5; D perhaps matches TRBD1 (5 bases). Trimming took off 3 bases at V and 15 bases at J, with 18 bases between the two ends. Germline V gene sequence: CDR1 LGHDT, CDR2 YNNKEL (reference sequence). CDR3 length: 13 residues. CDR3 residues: CASSHTSSGPPHF. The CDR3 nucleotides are TGTGCCAGCAGCCATACAAGTTCGGGACCTCCGCATTTT.

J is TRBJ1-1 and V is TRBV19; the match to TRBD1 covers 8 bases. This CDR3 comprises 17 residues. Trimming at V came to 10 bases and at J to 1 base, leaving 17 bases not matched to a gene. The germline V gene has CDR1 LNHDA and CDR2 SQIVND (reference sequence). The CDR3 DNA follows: TGTGCCACTCTCAGGGGGCCAGGGGGCTGGGAGAACACTGAAGCTTTCTTT. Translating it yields CATLRGPGGWENTEAFF.

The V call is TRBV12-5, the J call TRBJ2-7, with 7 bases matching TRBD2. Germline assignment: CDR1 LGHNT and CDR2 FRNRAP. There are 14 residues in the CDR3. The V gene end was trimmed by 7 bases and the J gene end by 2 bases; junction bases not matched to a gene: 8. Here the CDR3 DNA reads TGTGCTAGTGCCCGGGGGGTCGGGGCCTACGAGCAGTACTTC. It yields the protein CASARGVGAYEQYF.

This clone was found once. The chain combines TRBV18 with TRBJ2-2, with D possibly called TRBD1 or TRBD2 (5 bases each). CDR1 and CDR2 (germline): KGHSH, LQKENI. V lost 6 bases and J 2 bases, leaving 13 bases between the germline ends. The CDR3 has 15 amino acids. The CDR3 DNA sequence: TGTGCCAGCTCGAAAGGGACGGGAAACACCGGGGAGCTGTTTTTT. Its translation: CASSKGTGNTGELFF.

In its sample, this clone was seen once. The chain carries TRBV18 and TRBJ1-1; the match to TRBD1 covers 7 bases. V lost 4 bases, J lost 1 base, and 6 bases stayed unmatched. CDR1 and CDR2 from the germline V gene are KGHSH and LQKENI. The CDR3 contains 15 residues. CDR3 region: CASSRNQGENTEAFF. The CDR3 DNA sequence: TGTGCCAGCTCACGAAACCAGGGGGAGAACACTGAAGCTTTCTTT.

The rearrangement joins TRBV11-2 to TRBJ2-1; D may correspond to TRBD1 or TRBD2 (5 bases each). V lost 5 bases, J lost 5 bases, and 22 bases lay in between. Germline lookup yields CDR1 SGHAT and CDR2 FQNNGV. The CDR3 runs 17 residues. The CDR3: CASSLLEGPERNNEQFF. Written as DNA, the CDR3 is TGTGCCAGCAGCCTCCTTGAGGGGCCCGAGAGGAACAATGAGCAGTTCTTC.

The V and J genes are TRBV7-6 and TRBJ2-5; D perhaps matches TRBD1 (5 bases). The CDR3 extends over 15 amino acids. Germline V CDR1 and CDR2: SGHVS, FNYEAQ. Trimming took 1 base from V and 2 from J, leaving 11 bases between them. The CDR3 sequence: CASSLGVDRQETQYF. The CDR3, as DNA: TGTGCCAGCAGCTTAGGCGTCGACAGACAAGAGACCCAGTACTTC.